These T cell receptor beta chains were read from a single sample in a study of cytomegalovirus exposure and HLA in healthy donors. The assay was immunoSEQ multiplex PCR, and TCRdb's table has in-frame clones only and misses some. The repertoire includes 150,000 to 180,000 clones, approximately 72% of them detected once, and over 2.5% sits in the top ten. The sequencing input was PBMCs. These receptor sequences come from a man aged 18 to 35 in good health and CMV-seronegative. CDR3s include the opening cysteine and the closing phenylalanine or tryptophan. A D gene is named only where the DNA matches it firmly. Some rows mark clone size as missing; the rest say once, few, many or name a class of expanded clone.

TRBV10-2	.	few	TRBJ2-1	TGCGCCAGCACCGGACAGTCTAAGAGGGCCTACAATGAGCAGTTCTTC	CASTGQSKRAYNEQFF
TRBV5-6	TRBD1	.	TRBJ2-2	TGTGCCAGCAGCTTCCTGGACAGGGGGCCGGTCGGGGAGCTGTTTTTT	CASSFLDRGPVGELFF
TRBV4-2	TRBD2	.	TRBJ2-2	TGTGCCAGCAGCCGCGGCAGCGGGGGAGGGTACACCGGGGAGCTGTTTTTT	CASSRGSGGGYTGELFF
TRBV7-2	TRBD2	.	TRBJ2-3	TGTGCCAGCAGCCGACTAGCGGGGGATCAAGATACGCAGTATTTT	CASSRLAGDQDTQYF
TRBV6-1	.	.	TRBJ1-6	TGTGCCAGTGGGGGTAGGACAGTAAATTCACCCCTCCACTTT	CASGGRTVNSPLHF
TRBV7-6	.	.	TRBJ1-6	TGTGCCAGCAGCTTCGGGACGGGACTAAATAATTCACCCCTCCACTTT	CASSFGTGLNNSPLHF
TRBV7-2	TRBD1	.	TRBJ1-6	TGTGCCAGCAGCCCCCACAGGGGGAAGAATTCACCCCTCCACTTT	CASSPHRGKNSPLHF
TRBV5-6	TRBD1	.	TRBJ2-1	TGTGCCAGCAGCTTGGTGGGACAGGCTAGGTATGAGCAGTTCTTC	CASSLVGQARYEQFF
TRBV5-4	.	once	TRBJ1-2	TGTGCCAGCAGCTTGGCCGGGGGGGGGTATGGCTACACCTTC	CASSLAGGGYGYTF
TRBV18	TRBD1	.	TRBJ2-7	TGTGCCAGCTCACCAATGAAGGGACAGGGCCTCTCCTACGAGCAGTACTTC	CASSPMKGQGLSYEQYF
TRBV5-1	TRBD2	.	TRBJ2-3	TGCGCCAGCAGCTTGGCCGTGGGGAGCGGGGCCGGAGCCTATACGCAGTATTTT	CASSLAVGSGAGAYTQYF
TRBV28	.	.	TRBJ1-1	TGTGCCAGCAGTTTATATGAGGGCTCCACGCGGGGAGCTTTCTTT	CASSLYEGSTRGAFF
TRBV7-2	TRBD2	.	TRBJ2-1	TGTGCCAGCAGCCCCACAGGCGGGGGGGCATACAATGAGCAGTTCTTC	CASSPTGGGAYNEQFF
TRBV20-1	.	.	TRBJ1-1	TGCACCCCGGGGGGGGTGGGTTCTTTCTTT	CTPGGVGSFF
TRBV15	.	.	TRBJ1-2	TGTGCCACCAGCAGTGGCAGGAACTATGGCTACACCTTC	CATSSGRNYGYTF
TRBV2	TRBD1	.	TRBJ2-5	TGTGCCAGCAGTACCGGACAGGGGCAAGAGACCCAGTACTTC	CASSTGQGQETQYF
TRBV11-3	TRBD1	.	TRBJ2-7	TGTGCCAGCAGCTTAGGCCCCGGGGACAGTTCCTACGAGCAGTACTTC	CASSLGPGDSSYEQYF
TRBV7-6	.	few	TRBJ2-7	TGTGCCAGCAGCGCGGCCGGGAGCGAGCAGTACTTC	CASSAAGSEQYF
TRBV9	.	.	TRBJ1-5	TGTGCCAGCAGCGTAGCCCGTGCTCAGGGGATGAAAGGCAATCAGCCCCAGCATTTT	CASSVARAQGMKGNQPQHF
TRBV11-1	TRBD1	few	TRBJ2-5	TGTGCCAGCAGCCTGGGACAGGGGGTGGAGACCCAGTACTTC	CASSLGQGVETQYF
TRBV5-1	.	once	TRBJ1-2	TGCGCCAGCAGCTTGGGCGGCGGGGGCGGCTATGGCTACACCTTC	CASSLGGGGGYGYTF
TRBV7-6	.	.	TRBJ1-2	TGTGCCAGCAGTTTAAATTCCGAGAGGGGCTACACCTTC	CASSLNSERGYTF
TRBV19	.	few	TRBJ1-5	TGTGCCAGTAGTATTGGGGCAGGGCGCGGCAATCAGCCCCAGCATTTT	CASSIGAGRGNQPQHF
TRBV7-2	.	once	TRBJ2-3	TGTGCCAGCAGCTTTGGGCGTTGGGATACGCAGTATTTT	CASSFGRWDTQYF
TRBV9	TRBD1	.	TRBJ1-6	TGTGCCAGCAGCGCGGGACAGACTAATTCACCCCTCCACTTT	CASSAGQTNSPLHF
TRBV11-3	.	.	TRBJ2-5	TGTGCCAGCAGCTTTATTCTTGGACACGAAGAGACCCAGTACTTC	CASSFILGHEETQYF
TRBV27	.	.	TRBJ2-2	TGTGCCAGCAGTTTAGAGACAGTTACCGGGGAGCTGTTTTTT	CASSLETVTGELFF
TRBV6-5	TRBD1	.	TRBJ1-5	TGTGCCAGCAGTCTACAGGGGGGTAGCAATCAGCCCCAGCATTTT	CASSLQGGSNQPQHF
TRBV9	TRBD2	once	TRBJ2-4	TGTGCCAGCAGCGTAGAGGTAGCGGGGGGGCCCTGGGCCAAAAACATTCAGTACTTC	CASSVEVAGGPWAKNIQYF
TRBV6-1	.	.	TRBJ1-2	TGTGCCAGCAGTGGTAGGACACCATATATTTTTAACTATGGCTACACCTTC	CASSGRTPYIFNYGYTF
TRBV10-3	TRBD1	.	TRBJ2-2	TGTGCCATCTACAGGGACAGACCGACCGGGGAGCTGTTTTTT	CAIYRDRPTGELFF
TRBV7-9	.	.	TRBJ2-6	TGTGCCAGCAGCCTAACTTACGATATCTCTGGGGCCAACGTCCTGACTTTC	CASSLTYDISGANVLTF
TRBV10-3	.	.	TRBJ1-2	TGTGCCATCAGTGAAGGTGGCACCGACTACTATGGCTACACCTTC	CAISEGGTDYYGYTF
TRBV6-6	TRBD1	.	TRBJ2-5	TGTGCCAGCAGTTATACCGGGACAGGGATAGGGGAGACCCAGTACTTC	CASSYTGTGIGETQYF
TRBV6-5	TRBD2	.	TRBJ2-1	TGTGCCAGCAGTTTCCGGGGGGGCAATGAGCAGTTCTTC	CASSFRGGNEQFF
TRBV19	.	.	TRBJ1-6	TGTGCCAGTAGTGCGACGGGTATCCGCAGCTCCTATAATTCACCCCTCCACTTT	CASSATGIRSSYNSPLHF
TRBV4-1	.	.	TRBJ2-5	TGCGCCAGCAGCCAAGAATGGCTAGGCTTACAGACCCAGTACTTC	CASSQEWLGLQTQYF
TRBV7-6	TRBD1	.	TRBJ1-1	TGTGCCAGCAGCAAAGAAGACAGGGGCACTGAAGCTTTCTTT	CASSKEDRGTEAFF
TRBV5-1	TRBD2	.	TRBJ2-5	TGCGCCAGCAGCTGGTCCGGGACTAGTGAGGAGACCCAGTACTTC	CASSWSGTSEETQYF
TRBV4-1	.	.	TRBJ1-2	TGCGCCAGCAGCCGGGAGGAGAACGACTATGGCTACACCTTC	CASSREENDYGYTF
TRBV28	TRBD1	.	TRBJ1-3	TGTGCCAGCAGCTCACAGGGGTCTGGAAACACCATATATTTT	CASSSQGSGNTIYF
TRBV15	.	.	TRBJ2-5	TGTGCCACCAGCAGAGATACCGAGGAGGAGACCCAGTACTTC	CATSRDTEEETQYF
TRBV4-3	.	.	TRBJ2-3	TGCGCCAGCAGCCAAGGGGGCGGCACAGATACGCAGTATTTT	CASSQGGGTDTQYF
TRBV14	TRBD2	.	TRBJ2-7	TGTGCCAGCAGCCAAGATCGTCGAGCGGGGGGTGCCTACGAGCAGTACTTC	CASSQDRRAGGAYEQYF
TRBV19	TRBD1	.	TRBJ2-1	TGTGCCAGTAGTCTTCACCCGGGACAGGGGGTGAACAATGAGCAGTTCTTC	CASSLHPGQGVNNEQFF
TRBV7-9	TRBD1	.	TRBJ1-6	TGTGCCAGCAGCCCCCCGGGACAGGCTTATTCACCCCTCCACTTT	CASSPPGQAYSPLHF
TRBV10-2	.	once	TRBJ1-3	TGCGCCAGCAGTGCAGCGGACCGGGGAAACACCATATATTTT	CASSAADRGNTIYF
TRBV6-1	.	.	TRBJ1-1	TGTGCCAGCAGCCCCACGGCAGGGCGGAACACTGAAGCTTTCTTT	CASSPTAGRNTEAFF
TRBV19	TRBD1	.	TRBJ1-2	TGTGCCAGTAGTATAGATACAGGGGGCGGATATGGCTACACCTTC	CASSIDTGGGYGYTF
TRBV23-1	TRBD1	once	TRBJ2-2	TGCGCCAGCAGCCGGGACAGGGGCCGGGGCGGGGAGCTGTTTTTT	CASSRDRGRGGELFF
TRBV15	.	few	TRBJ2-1	TGTGCCACCAGCAGAACGACAGATAGTCATTACAATGAGCAGTTCTTC	CATSRTTDSHYNEQFF
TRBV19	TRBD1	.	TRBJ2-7	TGTGCCAGTAGTATCTCCAGGGGGACCTACGAGCAGTACTTC	CASSISRGTYEQYF
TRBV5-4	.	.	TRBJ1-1	TGTGCCAGCAGCCTACGGACTGGGCCCTCCACTGAAGCTTTCTTT	CASSLRTGPSTEAFF
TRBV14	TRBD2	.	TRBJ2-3	TGTGCCAGCAGCCCCCCGGGACTACCCGGAGATACGCAGTATTTT	CASSPPGLPGDTQYF
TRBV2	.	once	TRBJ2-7	TGTGCCAGCAGTGAGTCAGGGCACTACGAGCAGTACTTC	CASSESGHYEQYF